This TCR beta chain was sequenced for a study of blood T cell repertoires in COVID-19. The assay was immunoSEQ multiplex PCR, and TCRdb's table has in-frame clones only and misses some. Of 10,000 or so clones detected, more than 80% appear once; the ten largest clones hold roughly 5.1%. The clonotype was recovered from a human donor in a cohort sampled during active COVID-19. Sequencing was carried out using peripheral blood.

The CDR3 region is CASSAGQGIEKLFF. CDR3 DNA: TGTGCCAGCAGCGCCGGACAGGGAATTGAAAAACTGTTTTTT. The rearrangement uses TRBV2 and TRBJ1-4; TRBD1 matches 8 bases. The CDR3 totals 14 residues. CDR1 SNHLY and CDR2 FYNNEI come from the germline V gene. V was pared by 6 bases and J by 7 bases, with 7 bases of the junction left unmatched. Complete variable domain (other parts from reference TRBV2 and TRBJ1-4): EPEVTQTPSHQVTQMGQEVILRCVPISNHLYFYWYRQILGQKVEFLVSFYNNEISEKSEIFDDQFSVERPDGSNFTLKIRSTKLEDSAMYFCASSAGQGIEKLFFGSGTQLSVL.